Listed here is a single TCR beta chain. Its antigen is undetermined. Every donor was a Caucasian adult from Nashville, Tennessee. This specimen belongs to a study of shared clonotypes between healthy human individuals. Findings and limits, study-wide: An expected dependence of interdonor clonotype sharing on sequencing depth was noted. Depth was large, yet rarefaction showed that sorted-subset sequencing was incomplete.

Sequenced by immunoSEQ multiplex PCR; TCRdb stores in-frame clones only, minus some. The sample carries some 1,100,000 clones, more than 75% recorded once. CDR3 length equals 17 residues. With V trimmed by 1 base and J by 5 bases, 9 bases remained unmatched. CDR1 is SGHRS, CDR2 YFSETQ, per germline. The rearrangement uses TRBV5-1 and TRBJ2-2; the match to TRBD2 covers 9 bases. The material sequenced was memory CD4+ T cells from PBMCs. Regarding subset: CD45RA-negative fraction. This clonotype originated in a man aged 18-30 years in good health. Some clones in this sample may be carry-over from other donors' samples. The CDR3 sequence is CASSLIPWLAGTGELFF. CDR3 DNA: TGCGCCAGCAGCTTGATTCCTTGGCTAGCGGGGACCGGGGAGCTGTTTTTT.